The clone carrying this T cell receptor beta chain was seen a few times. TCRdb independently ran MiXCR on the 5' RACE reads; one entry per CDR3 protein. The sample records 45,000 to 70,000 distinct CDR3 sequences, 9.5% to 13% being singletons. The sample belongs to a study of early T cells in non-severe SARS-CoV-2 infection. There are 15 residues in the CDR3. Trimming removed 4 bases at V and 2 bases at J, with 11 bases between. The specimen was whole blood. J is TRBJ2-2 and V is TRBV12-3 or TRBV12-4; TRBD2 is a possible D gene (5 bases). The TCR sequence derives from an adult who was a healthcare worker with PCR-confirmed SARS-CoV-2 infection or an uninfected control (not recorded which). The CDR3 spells CASSSWSGNTGELFF. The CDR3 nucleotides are TGTGCCAGCAGTTCATGGAGCGGAAACACCGGGGAGCTGTTTTTT.